The 3 T cell receptor beta chains below were found in one sample sequenced in a study of identical twins. TCRdb called the 5' RACE reads again in MiXCR, with one record for every CDR3 protein. The sample yields around 240,000 distinct CDR3 sequences, roughly a tenth seen once. What was sequenced was memory T cells sorted from blood. The receptors here all came from a man aged 45 to 65 in good health.

This clonotype was detected ten times or more. The rearrangement uses TRBV27 and TRBJ1-1; TRBD1 is a possible D gene (6 bases). V gave up 5 bases and J gave up 6 bases, with 16 bases separating them. CDR3 length equals 14 residues. Germline assignment: CDR1 MNHEY and CDR2 SMNVEV (reference sequence). CDR3 DNA sequence: TGTGCCAGCAGTGTACTACAGGGTAGCCCTGAAGCTTTCTTT. Encoded protein: CASSVLQGSPEAFF.

For this clonotype: One end of the junction varies from germline; a read error may be responsible. The genes are TRBV7-2 and TRBJ2-7; D may match TRBD1 or TRBD2 (5 bases each). CDR1 and CDR2 (germline): SGHTA, FQGNSA. The CDR3 spans 17 residues. The CDR3 DNA reads as TGTGCCAGCAGCTTGGGATCCCGGCAGGGCGGGTCCTACGAGCAGTATTTC. Translated, it gives CASSLGSRQGGSYEQYF.

Many counts were recorded for this clonotype. CDR3 sequence reads: CASSHPGLGKGEQETQYF. CDR3 sequence (DNA): TGTGCCAGCAGCCACCCGGGACTAGGGAAAGGAGAACAAGAGACCCAGTACTTC. This chain joins TRBV3-1 and TRBJ2-5; 8 bases line up with TRBD2. The CDR3 covers 18 residues. CDR1 LGHDT and CDR2 YNNKEL come from the germline V gene (reference sequence). Trimming at V came to 3 bases and at J to 2 bases, leaving 14 bases not matched to a gene.